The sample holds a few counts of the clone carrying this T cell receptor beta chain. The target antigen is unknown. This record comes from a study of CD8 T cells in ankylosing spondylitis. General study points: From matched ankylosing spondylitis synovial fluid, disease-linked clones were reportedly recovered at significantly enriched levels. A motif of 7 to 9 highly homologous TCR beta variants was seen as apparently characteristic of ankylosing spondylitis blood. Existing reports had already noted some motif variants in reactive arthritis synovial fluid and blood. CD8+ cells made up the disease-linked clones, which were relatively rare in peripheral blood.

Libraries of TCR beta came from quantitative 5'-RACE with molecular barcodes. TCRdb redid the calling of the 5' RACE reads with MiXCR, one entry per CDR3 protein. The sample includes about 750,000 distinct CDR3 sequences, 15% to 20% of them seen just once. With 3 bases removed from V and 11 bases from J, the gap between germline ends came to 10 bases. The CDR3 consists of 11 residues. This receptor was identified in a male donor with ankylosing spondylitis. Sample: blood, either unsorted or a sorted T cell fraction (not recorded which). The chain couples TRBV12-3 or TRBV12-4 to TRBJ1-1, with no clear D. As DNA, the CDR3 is TGTGCCAGCAGTTTGGGCCCGCGGGCTTTCTTT. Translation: CASSLGPRAFF.